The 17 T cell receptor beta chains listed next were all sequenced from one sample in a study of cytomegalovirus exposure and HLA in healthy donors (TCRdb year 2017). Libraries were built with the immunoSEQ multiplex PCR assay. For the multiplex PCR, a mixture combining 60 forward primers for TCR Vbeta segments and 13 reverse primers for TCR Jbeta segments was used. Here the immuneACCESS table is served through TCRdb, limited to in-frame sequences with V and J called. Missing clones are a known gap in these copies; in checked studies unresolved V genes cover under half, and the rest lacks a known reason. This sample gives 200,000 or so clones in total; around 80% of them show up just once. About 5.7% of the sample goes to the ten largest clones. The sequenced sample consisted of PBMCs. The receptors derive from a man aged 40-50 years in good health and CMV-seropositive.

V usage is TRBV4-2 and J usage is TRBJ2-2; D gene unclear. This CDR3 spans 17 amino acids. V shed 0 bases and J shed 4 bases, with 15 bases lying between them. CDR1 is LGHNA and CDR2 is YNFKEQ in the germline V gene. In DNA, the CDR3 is TGTGCCAGCAGCCAAGAATACTGGCAGGCCGGCACCGGGGAGCTGTTTTTT. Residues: CASSQEYWQAGTGELFF.

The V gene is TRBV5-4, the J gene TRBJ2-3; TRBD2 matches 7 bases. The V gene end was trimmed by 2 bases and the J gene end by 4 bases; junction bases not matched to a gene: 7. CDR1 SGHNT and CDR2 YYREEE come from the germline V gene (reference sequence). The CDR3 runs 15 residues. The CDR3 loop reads CASSFPSGVADTQYF. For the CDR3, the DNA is TGTGCCAGCAGCTTCCCCAGCGGGGTTGCAGATACGCAGTATTTT. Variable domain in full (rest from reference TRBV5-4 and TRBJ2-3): ETGVTQSPTHLIKTRGQQVTLRCSSQSGHNTVSWYQQALGQGPQFIFQYYREEENGRGNFPPRFSGLQFPNYSSELNVNALELDDSALYLCASSFPSGVADTQYFGPGTRLTVL.

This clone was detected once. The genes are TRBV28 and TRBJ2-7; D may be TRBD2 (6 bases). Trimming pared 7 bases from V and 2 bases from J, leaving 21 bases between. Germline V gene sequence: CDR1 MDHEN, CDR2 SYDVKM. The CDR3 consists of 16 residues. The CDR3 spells CASTTFPGLIAYEQYF. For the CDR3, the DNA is TGTGCCAGCACTACTTTTCCGGGACTGATTGCCTACGAGCAGTACTTC.

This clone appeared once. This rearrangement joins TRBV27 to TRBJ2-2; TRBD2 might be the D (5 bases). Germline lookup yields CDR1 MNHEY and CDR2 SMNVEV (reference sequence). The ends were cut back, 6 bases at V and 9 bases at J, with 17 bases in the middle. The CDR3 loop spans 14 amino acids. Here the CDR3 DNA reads TGTGCCAGCAGCGGGCGCGGGCAACGTCGGGAGCTGTTTTTT. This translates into CASSGRGQRRELFF.

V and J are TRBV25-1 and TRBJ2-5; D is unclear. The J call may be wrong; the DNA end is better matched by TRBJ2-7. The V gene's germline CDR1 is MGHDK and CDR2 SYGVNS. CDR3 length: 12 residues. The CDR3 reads CASSDRSYEQYF. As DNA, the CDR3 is TGTGCCAGCAGTGACCGCTCCTACGAGCAGTACTTC.

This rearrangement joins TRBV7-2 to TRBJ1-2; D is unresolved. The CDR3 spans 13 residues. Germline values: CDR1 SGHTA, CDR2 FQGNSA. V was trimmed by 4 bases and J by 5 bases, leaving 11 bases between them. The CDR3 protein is CASSSTSGYGYTF. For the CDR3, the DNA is TGTGCCAGCAGCTCTACATCGGGATATGGCTACACCTTC.

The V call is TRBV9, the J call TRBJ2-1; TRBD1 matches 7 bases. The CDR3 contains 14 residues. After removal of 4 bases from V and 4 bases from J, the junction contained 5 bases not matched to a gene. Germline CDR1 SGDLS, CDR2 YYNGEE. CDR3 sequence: CASSPRDSYNEQFF. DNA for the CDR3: TGTGCCAGCAGCCCCCGGGACAGTTACAATGAGCAGTTCTTC.

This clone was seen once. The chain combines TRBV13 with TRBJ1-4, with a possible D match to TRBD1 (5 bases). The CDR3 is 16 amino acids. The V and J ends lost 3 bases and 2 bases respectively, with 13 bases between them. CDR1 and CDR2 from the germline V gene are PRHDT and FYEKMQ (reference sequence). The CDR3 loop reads CASSFRQPQTNEKLFF. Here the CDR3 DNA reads TGTGCCAGCAGCTTTAGACAGCCACAGACTAATGAAAAACTGTTTTTT.

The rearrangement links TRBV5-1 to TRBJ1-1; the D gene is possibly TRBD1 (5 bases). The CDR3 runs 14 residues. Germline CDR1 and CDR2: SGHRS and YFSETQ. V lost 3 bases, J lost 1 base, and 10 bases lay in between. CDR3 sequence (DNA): TGCGCCAGCAGCTGGGGGGTAGGGAACACTGAAGCTTTCTTT. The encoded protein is CASSWGVGNTEAFF.

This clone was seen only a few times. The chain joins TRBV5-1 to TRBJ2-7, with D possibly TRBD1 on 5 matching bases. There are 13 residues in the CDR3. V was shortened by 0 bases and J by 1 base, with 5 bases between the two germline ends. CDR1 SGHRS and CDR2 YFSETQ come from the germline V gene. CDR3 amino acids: CASSLGQSYEQYF. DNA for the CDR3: TGCGCCAGCAGCTTGGGACAGTCCTACGAGCAGTACTTC.

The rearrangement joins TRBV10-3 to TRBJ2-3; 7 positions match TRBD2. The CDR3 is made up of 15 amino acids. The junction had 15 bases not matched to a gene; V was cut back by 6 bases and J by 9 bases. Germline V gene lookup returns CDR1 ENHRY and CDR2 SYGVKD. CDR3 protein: CAISLGGVTSETQYF. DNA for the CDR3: TGTGCCATCAGCTTGGGGGGGGTCACGTCGGAGACGCAGTATTTT.

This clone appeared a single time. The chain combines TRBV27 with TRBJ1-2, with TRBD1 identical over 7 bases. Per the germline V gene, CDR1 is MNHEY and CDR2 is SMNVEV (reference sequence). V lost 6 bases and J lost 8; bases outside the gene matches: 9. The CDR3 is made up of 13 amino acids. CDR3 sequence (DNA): TGTGCCAGCAGCGACGGACAGGCTCACGGCTACACCTTC. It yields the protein CASSDGQAHGYTF.

The CDR3, as DNA: TGTGCCAGTAGTTCCCTCAGGGGCACTGAAGCTTTCTTT. Amino acids: CASSSLRGTEAFF. The genes are TRBV19 and TRBJ1-1; possible D gene TRBD1, 6 bases. V was cut by 5 bases and J by 4 bases, with 11 bases left in between. This CDR3 comprises 13 residues. Germline CDR1 reads LNHDA; CDR2 reads SQIVND (reference sequence).

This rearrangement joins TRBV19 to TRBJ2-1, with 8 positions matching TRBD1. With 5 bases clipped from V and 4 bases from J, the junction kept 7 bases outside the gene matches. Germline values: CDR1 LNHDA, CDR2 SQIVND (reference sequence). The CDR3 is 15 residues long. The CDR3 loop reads CASSAPGQEYNEQFF. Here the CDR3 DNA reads TGTGCCAGTAGTGCCCCGGGACAGGAGTACAATGAGCAGTTCTTC.

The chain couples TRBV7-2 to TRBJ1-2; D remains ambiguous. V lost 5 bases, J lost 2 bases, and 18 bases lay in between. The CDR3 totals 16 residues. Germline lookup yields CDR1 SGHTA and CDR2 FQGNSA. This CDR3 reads CASSQTGMAGNYGYTF. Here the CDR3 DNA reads TGTGCCAGCAGCCAGACGGGTATGGCCGGAAACTATGGCTACACCTTC. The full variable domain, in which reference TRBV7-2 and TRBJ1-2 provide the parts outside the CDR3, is GAGVSQSPSNKVTEKGKDVELRCDPISGHTALYWYRQSLGQGLEFLIYFQGNSAPDKSGLPSDRFSAERTGGSVSTLTIQRTQQEDSAVYLCASSQTGMAGNYGYTFGSGTRLTVV.

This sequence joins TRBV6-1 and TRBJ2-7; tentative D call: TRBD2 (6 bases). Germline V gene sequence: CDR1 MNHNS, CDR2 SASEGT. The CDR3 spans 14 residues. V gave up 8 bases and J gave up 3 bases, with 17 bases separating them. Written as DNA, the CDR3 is TGTGCCAGCGTGGGACTTCACACCAACTACGAGCAGTACTTC. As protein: CASVGLHTNYEQYF.

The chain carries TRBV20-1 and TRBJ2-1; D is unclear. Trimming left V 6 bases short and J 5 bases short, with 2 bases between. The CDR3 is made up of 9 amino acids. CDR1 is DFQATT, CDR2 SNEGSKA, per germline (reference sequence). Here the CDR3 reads CSANNEQFF. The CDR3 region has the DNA TGCAGTGCCAACAATGAGCAGTTCTTC.